This is a list of T cell receptor beta chains from one sample in a study of T cell repertoires in cytomegalovirus infection. TCRdb re-derived calls from the reads in MiXCR, one entry per CDR3 protein. The sample lists roughly 640,000 distinct CDR3 sequences; about 24% were seen once. Sequenced: CD8+ T cells from PBMCs. All receptors derive from a human donor in good health (CMV status not recorded). Some clones in this sample may be carry-over from other donors' samples. Both conserved end residues are part of each CDR3. The order of the fields is D gene, V gene, J gene, clone size, CDR3 protein, CDR3 DNA. The D gene is left open where the match is weak. Only part of the rows carry a size: once, few, many, or a class if the clone is expanded.

D: .; V: TRBV6-2/TRBV6-3; J: TRBJ2-1; size: many; CDR3: CASSYEIGLINEQFF; DNA: TGTGCCAGCAGTTACGAGATCGGACTCATCAATGAGCAGTTCTTC
D: TRBD1; V: TRBV7-6; J: TRBJ2-2; size: few; CDR3: CASSPDRGLLTGELFF; DNA: TGTGCCAGCAGCCCCGACAGGGGGCTCCTCACCGGGGAGCTGTTTTTT
D: .; V: TRBV5-6; J: TRBJ2-7; size: many; CDR3: CASSPTRPGDYEQYF; DNA: TGTGCCAGCAGCCCTACACGTCCTGGGGACTACGAGCAGTACTTC
D: .; V: TRBV19; J: TRBJ2-1; size: few; CDR3: CASSIGTGWEDNEQFF; DNA: TGTGCCAGTAGTATAGGTACAGGGTGGGAGGACAATGAGCAGTTCTTC
D: .; V: TRBV2; J: TRBJ1-2; size: .; CDR3: CASSELGGPEGYTF; DNA: TGTGCCAGCAGCGAACTGGGAGGGCCTGAGGGCTACACCTTC
D: TRBD1; V: TRBV20-1; J: TRBJ2-2; size: few; CDR3: CSARRTGARTGELFF; DNA: TGCAGTGCTAGACGGACAGGGGCCAGGACCGGGGAGCTGTTTTTT
D: .; V: TRBV7-2; J: TRBJ1-5; size: many; CDR3: CASSLSHSNQPQHF; DNA: TGTGCCAGCAGCTTAAGTCATAGCAATCAGCCCCAGCATTTT
D: .; V: TRBV11-1; J: TRBJ2-1; size: few; CDR3: CASSLVPHRSTYFYNEQFF; DNA: TGTGCCAGCAGCTTAGTGCCCCACAGATCCACTTACTTCTACAATGAGCAGTTCTTC
D: .; V: TRBV29-1; J: TRBJ2-1; size: few; CDR3: CSALRPPPYNEQFF; DNA: TGCAGCGCTTTACGCCCCCCGCCCTACAATGAGCAGTTCTTC
D: .; V: TRBV7-6; J: TRBJ2-3; size: many; CDR3: CASSPVWGPDTQYF; DNA: TGTGCCAGCAGCCCAGTGTGGGGGCCTGATACGCAGTATTTT
D: .; V: TRBV7-9; J: TRBJ1-1; size: many; CDR3: CASSTSVRPNTEAFF; DNA: TGTGCCAGCAGCACGAGTGTCAGACCGAACACTGAAGCTTTCTTT
D: .; V: TRBV20-1; J: TRBJ2-7; size: few; CDR3: CSASMVPEQYF; DNA: TGCAGTGCTAGTATGGTTCCCGAGCAGTACTTC
D: .; V: TRBV20-1; J: TRBJ1-2; size: .; CDR3: CSAKEDYGYTF; DNA: TGCAGTGCAAAGGAGGACTATGGCTACACCTTC
D: .; V: TRBV7-8; J: TRBJ2-1; size: many; CDR3: CASSLPINEQFF; DNA: TGTGCCAGCAGCCTCCCTATCAATGAGCAGTTCTTC
D: .; V: TRBV6-2/TRBV6-3; J: TRBJ2-1; size: .; CDR3: CASSLGSPSSYNEQFF; DNA: TGTGCCAGCAGTTTAGGCAGTCCGAGCTCCTACAATGAGCAGTTCTTC
D: TRBD2; V: TRBV27; J: TRBJ2-3; size: few; CDR3: CASSPRASGSNNGRSDTQYF; DNA: TGTGCCAGCAGTCCCCGGGCTAGCGGTTCAAACAATGGGCGATCAGATACGCAGTATTTT
D: TRBD1; V: TRBV7-2; J: TRBJ2-7; size: many; CDR3: CASSLPGQGLDYEQYF; DNA: TGTGCCAGCAGCTTACCGGGACAGGGTTTGGACTACGAGCAGTACTTC
D: .; V: TRBV6-2/TRBV6-3; J: TRBJ1-1; size: many; CDR3: CASEGNTEAFF; DNA: TGTGCCAGTGAAGGGAACACTGAAGCTTTCTTT
D: .; V: TRBV6-6; J: TRBJ2-5; size: many; CDR3: CASSPRGTNETQYF; DNA: TGTGCCAGCAGTCCGAGGGGGACCAATGAGACCCAGTACTTC
D: .; V: TRBV28; J: TRBJ2-5; size: .; CDR3: CATLGGRGEETQYF; DNA: TGTGCCACCCTCGGGGGCAGGGGAGAAGAGACCCAGTACTTC